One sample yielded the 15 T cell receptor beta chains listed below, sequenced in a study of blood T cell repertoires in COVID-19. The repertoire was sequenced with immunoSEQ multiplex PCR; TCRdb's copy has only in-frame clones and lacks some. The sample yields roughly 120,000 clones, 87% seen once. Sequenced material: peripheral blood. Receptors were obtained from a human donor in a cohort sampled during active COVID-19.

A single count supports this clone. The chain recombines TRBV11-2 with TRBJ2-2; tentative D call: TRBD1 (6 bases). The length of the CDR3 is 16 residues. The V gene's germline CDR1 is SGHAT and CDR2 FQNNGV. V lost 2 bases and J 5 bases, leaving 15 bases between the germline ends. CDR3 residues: CASSLSVGTKTGELFF. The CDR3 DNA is TGTGCCAGCAGCTTATCGGTAGGGACAAAGACCGGGGAGCTGTTTTTT.

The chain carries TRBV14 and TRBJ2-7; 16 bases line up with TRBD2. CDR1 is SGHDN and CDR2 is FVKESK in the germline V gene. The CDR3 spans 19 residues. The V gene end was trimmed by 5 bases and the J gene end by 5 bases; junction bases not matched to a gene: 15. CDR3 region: CASSSESSGLAGGRHEQYF. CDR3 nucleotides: TGTGCCAGCAGCTCTGAATCATCGGGACTAGCGGGAGGGCGCCACGAGCAGTACTTC.

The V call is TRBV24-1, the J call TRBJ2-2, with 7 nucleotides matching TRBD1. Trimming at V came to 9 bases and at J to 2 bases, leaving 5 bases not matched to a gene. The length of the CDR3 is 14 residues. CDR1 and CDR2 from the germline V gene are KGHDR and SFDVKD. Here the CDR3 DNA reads TGTGCCACCTGCTCAGGGGGAAACACCGGGGAGCTGTTTTTT. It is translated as CATCSGGNTGELFF.

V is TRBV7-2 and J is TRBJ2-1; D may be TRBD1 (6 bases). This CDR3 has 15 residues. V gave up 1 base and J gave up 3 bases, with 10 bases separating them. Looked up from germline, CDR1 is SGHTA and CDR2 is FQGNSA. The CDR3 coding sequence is TGTGCCAGCAGCTTAGAAGGACAGAACTACAATGAGCAGTTCTTC. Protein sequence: CASSLEGQNYNEQFF.

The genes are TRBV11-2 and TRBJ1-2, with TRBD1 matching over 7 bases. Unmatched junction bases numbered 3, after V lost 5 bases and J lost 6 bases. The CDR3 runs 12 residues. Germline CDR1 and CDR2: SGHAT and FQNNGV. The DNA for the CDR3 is TGTGCCAGCAGCGAGGGACAGCATGGCTACACCTTC. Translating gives CASSEGQHGYTF. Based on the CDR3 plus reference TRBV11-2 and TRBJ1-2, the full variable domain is EAGVAQSPRYKIIEKRQSVAFWCNPISGHATLYWYQQILGQGPKLLIQFQNNGVVDDSQLPKDRFSAERLKGVDSTLKIQPAKLEDSAVYLCASSEGQHGYTFGSGTRLTVV.

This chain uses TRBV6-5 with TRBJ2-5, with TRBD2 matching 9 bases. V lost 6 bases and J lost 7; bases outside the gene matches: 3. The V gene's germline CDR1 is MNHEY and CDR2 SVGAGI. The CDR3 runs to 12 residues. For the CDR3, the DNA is TGTGCCAGCAGCAAGACTAGCGGGACCCAGTACTTC. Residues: CASSKTSGTQYF.

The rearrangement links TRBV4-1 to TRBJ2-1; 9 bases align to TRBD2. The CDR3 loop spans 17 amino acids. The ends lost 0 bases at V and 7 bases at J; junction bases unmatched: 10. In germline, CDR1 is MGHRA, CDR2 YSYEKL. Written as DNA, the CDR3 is TGCGCCAGCAGCCAAGATTATCTAGCGGGGAACGTGAATGAGCAGTTCTTC. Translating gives CASSQDYLAGNVNEQFF.

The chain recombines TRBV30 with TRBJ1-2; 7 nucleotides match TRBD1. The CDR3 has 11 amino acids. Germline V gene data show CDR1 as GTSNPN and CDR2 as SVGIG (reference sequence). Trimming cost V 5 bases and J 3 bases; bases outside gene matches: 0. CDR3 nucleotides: TGTGCCTGGGACAGGGACTATGGCTACACCTTC. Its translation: CAWDRDYGYTF.

CDR3: CASSLQGATGELFF. CDR3 DNA sequence: TGTGCCAGCAGCTTACAGGGGGCAACCGGGGAGCTGTTTTTT. The chain couples TRBV7-8 to TRBJ2-2; 8 bases are shared with TRBD1. The J segment lost 5 bases and the V segment lost 2 bases, leaving 1 base of the junction unmatched. The CDR3 is 14 amino acids. Germline CDR1 and CDR2: SGHVS and FQNEAQ.

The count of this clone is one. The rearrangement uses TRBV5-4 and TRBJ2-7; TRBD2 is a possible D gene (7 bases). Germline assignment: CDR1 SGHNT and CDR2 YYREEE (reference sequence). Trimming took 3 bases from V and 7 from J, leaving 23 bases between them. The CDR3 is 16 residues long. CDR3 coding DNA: TGTGCCAGCAGCTCGGGGCCTGGGGGGGCGTTTGGAGAGCAGTACTTC. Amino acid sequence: CASSSGPGGAFGEQYF.

CDR3 bases: TGTGCCAGTAGTAAGGGGGCTGGGGTTACTGAAGCTTTCTTT. It is translated as CASSKGAGVTEAFF. The chain is built from TRBV19 and TRBJ1-1; 7 nucleotides line up with TRBD1. J lost 5 bases, V lost 4 bases, and 7 bases had no gene match. The CDR3 totals 14 residues. The germline gives CDR1 LNHDA, CDR2 SQIVND (reference sequence).

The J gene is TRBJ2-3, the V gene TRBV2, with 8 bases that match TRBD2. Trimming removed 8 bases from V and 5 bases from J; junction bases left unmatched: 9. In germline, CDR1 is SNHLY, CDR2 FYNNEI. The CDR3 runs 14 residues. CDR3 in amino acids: CASCVGGAVDTQYF. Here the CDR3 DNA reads TGTGCCAGCTGCGTCGGGGGGGCGGTAGATACGCAGTATTTT.

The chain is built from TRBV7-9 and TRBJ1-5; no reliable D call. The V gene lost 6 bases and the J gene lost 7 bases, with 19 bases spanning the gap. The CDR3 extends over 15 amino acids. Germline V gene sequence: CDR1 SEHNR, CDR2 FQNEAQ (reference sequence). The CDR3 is CASSFNEGSEQPQHF. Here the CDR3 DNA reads TGTGCCAGCAGTTTCAACGAGGGATCCGAACAGCCCCAGCATTTT.

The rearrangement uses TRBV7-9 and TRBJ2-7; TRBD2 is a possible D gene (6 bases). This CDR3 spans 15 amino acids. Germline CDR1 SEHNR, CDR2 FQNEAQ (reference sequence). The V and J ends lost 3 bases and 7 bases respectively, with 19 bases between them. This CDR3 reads CASSFGGLSLVEQYF. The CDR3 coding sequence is TGTGCCAGCAGCTTCGGGGGATTGAGCCTCGTGGAGCAGTACTTC.

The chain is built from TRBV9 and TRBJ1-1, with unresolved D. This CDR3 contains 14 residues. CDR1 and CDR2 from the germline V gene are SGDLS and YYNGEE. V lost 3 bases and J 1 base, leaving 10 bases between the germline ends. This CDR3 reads CASSAGLTNTEAFF. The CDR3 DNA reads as TGTGCCAGCAGCGCGGGTCTGACGAACACTGAAGCTTTCTTT.